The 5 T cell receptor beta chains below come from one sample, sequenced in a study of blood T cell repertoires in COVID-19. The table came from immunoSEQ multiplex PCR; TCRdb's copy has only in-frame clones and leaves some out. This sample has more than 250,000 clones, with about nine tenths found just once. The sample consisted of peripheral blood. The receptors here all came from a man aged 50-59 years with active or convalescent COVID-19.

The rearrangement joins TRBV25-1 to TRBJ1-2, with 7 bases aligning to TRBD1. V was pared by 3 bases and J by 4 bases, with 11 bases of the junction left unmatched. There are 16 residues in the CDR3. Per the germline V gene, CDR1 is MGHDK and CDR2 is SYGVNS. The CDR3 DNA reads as TGTGCCAGCAGTGATTCTTGGCTGGGACAGAGCTATGGCTACACCTTC. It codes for CASSDSWLGQSYGYTF.

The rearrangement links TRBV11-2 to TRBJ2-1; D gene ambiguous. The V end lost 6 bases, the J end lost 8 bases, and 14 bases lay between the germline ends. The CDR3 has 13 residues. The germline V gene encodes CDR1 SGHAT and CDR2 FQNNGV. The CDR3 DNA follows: TGTGCCAGCAGTTCGTCCACTTTTGATGAGCAGTTCTTC. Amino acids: CASSSSTFDEQFF. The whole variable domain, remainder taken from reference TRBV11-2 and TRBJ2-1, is EAGVAQSPRYKIIEKRQSVAFWCNPISGHATLYWYQQILGQGPKLLIQFQNNGVVDDSQLPKDRFSAERLKGVDSTLKIQPAKLEDSAVYLCASSSSTFDEQFFGPGTRLTVL.

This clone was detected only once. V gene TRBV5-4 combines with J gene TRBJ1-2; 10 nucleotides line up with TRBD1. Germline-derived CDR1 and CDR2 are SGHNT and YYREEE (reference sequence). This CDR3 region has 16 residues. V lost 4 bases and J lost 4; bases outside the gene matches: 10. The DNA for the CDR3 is TGTGCCAGCAGCCCGGACCGGGACAGGGGTAGCTATGGCTACACCTTC. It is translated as CASSPDRDRGSYGYTF.

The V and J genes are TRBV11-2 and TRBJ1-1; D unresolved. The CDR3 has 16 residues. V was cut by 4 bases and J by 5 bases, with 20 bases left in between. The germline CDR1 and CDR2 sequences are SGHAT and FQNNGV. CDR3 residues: CASSSEGLTGRTEAFF. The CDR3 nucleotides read TGTGCCAGCAGCTCAGAAGGGTTGACGGGGAGGACTGAAGCTTTCTTT.

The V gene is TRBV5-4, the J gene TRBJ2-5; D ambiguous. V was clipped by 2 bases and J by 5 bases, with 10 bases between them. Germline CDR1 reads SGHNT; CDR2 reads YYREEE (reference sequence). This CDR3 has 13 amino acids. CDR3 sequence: CASSFLTEETQYF. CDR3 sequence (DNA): TGTGCCAGCAGCTTCCTTACCGAGGAGACCCAGTACTTC.